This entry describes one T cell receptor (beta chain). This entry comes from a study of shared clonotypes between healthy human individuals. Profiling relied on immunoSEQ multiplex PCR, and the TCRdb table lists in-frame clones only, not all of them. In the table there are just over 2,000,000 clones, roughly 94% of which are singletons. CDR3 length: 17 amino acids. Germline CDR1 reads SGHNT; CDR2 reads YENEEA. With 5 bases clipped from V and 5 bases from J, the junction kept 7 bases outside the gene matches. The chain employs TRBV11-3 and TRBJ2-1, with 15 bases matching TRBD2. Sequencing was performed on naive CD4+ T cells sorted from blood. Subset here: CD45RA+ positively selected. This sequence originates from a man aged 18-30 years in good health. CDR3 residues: CASSARTSGGADNEQFF. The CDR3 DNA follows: TGTGCCAGCAGCGCCCGGACTAGCGGGGGGGCCGACAATGAGCAGTTCTTC.